This T cell receptor (beta chain) is from a study of cytomegalovirus exposure and HLA in healthy donors. About the research overall: Clustering assigned about 80% of the 350 to 400 genotyped donors to the Caucasian-associated ancestry cluster. General study results and limits: Researchers reportedly found TCR beta sequences accurately predicted most subjects' HLA-A and HLA-B alleles. Immune exposure was documented only through CMV serostatus. In an earlier analysis, about 87% or about 30%: the productive usage of most TCR beta V segments.

The PCR contained 60 Vbeta and 13 Jbeta primers. Data came from immunoSEQ multiplex PCR; TCRdb stores just in-frame clones and leaves some out. The sample consists of about 190,000 clones, around three quarters of them appearing once. As regards this clone: Its target is not known. Other DNA sequences of this sample code for an identical CDR3.

The CDR3 length is 14 residues. Germline assignment: CDR1 KGHSH and CDR2 LQKENI. Trimming left V 2 bases short and J 0 bases short, with 7 bases between. This chain connects TRBV18 to TRBJ1-2; weak D call: TRBD1 (6 bases). The receptor comes from a woman aged 18 to 35 in good health and CMV-seronegative. Sequencing input: PBMCs. The CDR3 here is CASSPGQTNYGYTF. The CDR3, as DNA: TGTGCCAGCTCACCAGGACAGACTAACTATGGCTACACCTTC.